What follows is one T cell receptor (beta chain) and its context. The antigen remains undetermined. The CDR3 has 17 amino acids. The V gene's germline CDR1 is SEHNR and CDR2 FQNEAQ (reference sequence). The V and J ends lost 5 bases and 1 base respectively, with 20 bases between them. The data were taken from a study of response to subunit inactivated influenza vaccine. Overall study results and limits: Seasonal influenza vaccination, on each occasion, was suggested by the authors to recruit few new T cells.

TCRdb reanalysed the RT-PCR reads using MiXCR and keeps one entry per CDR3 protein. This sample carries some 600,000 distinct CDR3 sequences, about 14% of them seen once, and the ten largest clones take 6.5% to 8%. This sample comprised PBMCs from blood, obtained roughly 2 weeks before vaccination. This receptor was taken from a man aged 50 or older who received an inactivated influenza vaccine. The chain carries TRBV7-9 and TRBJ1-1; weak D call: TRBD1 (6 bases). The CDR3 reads CASSLTLGGARNTEAFF. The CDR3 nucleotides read TGTGCCAGCAGCCTTACTCTGGGGGGCGCACGGAACACTGAAGCTTTCTTT.